Described below is a single T cell receptor beta chain sequence and its context. Authors' analysis steps: Nucleated cell number was recorded as an estimate derived from reference gene primer amplification. Assay used: immunoSEQ multiplex PCR; TCRdb lists only in-frame clones, some missing. From that table come the V and J calls and clone size; the DNA was used to work out D and trimming. Here the sample spans roughly 100,000 clones, over 80% being singletons. The sample is drawn from a study of blood T cell repertoires in COVID-19. Looking at the study overall: Some COVID-19 samples were acute and others convalescent; all came from the United States, Italy and Spain. T cells, B-cell-depleted T cells, or PBMCs provided the cDNA or gDNA that served as material.

The V segment lost 5 bases and the J segment 0 bases; nucleotides outside the gene matches: 14. This CDR3 region has 19 residues. CDR1 and CDR2 from the germline V gene are KGHSH and LQKENI. Sequencing was performed on peripheral blood. This sequence originates from a man aged 80 or over with acute or convalescent COVID-19. The chain couples TRBV18 to TRBJ2-2, with TRBD2 matching 8 bases. The CDR3 region is CASSNNAQAGASNTGELFF. The CDR3 region has the DNA TGTGCCAGCTCAAATAATGCTCAAGCGGGAGCGTCGAACACCGGGGAGCTGTTTTTT.